These 28 T cell receptor beta chains were all obtained from the same sample, sequenced in a study of OX40 agonist ivuxolimab in advanced cancers. Assay: immunoSEQ multiplex PCR; the TCRdb copy retains only in-frame clones and omits some. The sample holds about 79,000 clones, roughly 89% seen once. The sequences come from CD4+ or CD8+ T cells sorted from blood, collected in a trial of the OX40 agonist ivuxolimab. Receptor source: an adult with an advanced solid tumor such as melanoma, head and neck, liver or kidney cancer.

The chain links TRBV6-5 to TRBJ2-7; possibly TRBD1 for D (6 bases). CDR1 and CDR2 from the germline V gene are MNHEY and SVGAGI. CDR3 size: 14 residues. The germline V and J ends were trimmed by 7 bases and 0 bases, with 13 bases remaining between them. The DNA for the CDR3 is TGTGCCAGCAAAAGGACAGTGAGCTCCTACGAGCAGTACTTC. It translates to CASKRTVSSYEQYF.

V and J are TRBV27 and TRBJ2-1, with TRBD2 matching over 11 bases. The CDR3 is 14 amino acids. The V gene's germline CDR1 is MNHEY and CDR2 SMNVEV (reference sequence). V gave up 5 bases and J gave up 5 bases; unmatched junction bases: 2. CDR3 DNA sequence: TGTGCCAGCAGTCCGGGACTAGCGGACAATGAGCAGTTCTTC. This encodes CASSPGLADNEQFF.

The chain couples TRBV28 to TRBJ2-1; D ambiguous. The CDR3 length is 15 residues. Germline-derived CDR1 and CDR2 are MDHEN and SYDVKM. Trimming removed 6 bases at V and 2 bases at J, with 14 bases between. The CDR3 coding sequence is TGTGCCAGCAGCTCCTTTTCGGGTCCCTACAATGAGCAGTTCTTC. Amino acids: CASSSFSGPYNEQFF.

This clone was found once. V usage is TRBV7-9 and J usage is TRBJ2-3; possibly TRBD1 for D (5 bases). This CDR3 spans 15 amino acids. V lost 5 bases and J 4 bases, leaving 16 bases between the germline ends. Germline loops: CDR1 SEHNR, CDR2 FQNEAQ (reference sequence). The chain's CDR3 is CASSTLDKLADTQYF. CDR3 nucleotides: TGTGCCAGCAGCACACTGGACAAGTTGGCAGATACGCAGTATTTT.

This clone has a single count. This chain connects TRBV28 to TRBJ2-5; 11 positions agree with TRBD2. Germline V gives CDR1 MDHEN, CDR2 SYDVKM. This CDR3 has 16 amino acids. After removal of 3 bases from V and 4 bases from J, the junction contained 7 bases not matched to a gene. The CDR3 sequence: CASSFYSGRAGETQYF. The CDR3 DNA sequence: TGTGCCAGCAGTTTTTATAGCGGGAGGGCCGGAGAGACCCAGTACTTC.

The chain combines TRBV6-5 with TRBJ2-3; D remains unclear. The CDR3 length is 11 residues. V was trimmed by 2 bases and J by 5 bases, leaving 2 bases between them. Germline V gene lookup returns CDR1 MNHEY and CDR2 SVGAGI. The CDR3 loop is CASSYLDTQYF. The CDR3 nucleotides are TGTGCCAGCAGTTACCTAGATACGCAGTATTTT.

V and J are TRBV2 and TRBJ1-3; D unclear. V was shortened by 7 bases and J by 0 bases, with 10 bases between the two germline ends. Germline V lookup: CDR1 SNHLY, CDR2 FYNNEI. This CDR3 has 14 amino acids. The chain's CDR3 is CASMERSSGNTIYF. CDR3 bases: TGTGCCAGCATGGAGAGGAGCTCTGGAAACACCATATATTTT.

CDR3 bases: TGCGCCAGCAGCTTGGGGGGGCGCGGGTCAGAAGAGACCCAGTACTTC. As protein: CASSLGGRGSEETQYF. The rearrangement joins TRBV5-1 to TRBJ2-5; D is possibly TRBD1 (6 bases). This CDR3 has 16 residues. Germline V gene sequence: CDR1 SGHRS, CDR2 YFSETQ. V shed 0 bases and J shed 3 bases, with 15 bases lying between them.

This chain connects TRBV19 to TRBJ2-6; 11 bases are shared with TRBD2. J was trimmed by 4 bases and V by 4 bases; bases with no gene match: 9. This CDR3 spans 18 amino acids. Germline values: CDR1 LNHDA, CDR2 SQIVND (reference sequence). Here the CDR3 DNA reads TGTGCCAGTAGTACCCCTTGGCTAGCGGGAGGCGGGGCCAACGTCCTGACTTTC. Translation: CASSTPWLAGGGANVLTF. Filled out from reference TRBV19 and TRBJ2-6, the complete variable domain reads DGGITQSPKYLFRKEGQNVTLSCEQNLNHDAMYWYRQDPGQGLRLIYYSQIVNDFQKGDIAEGYSVSREKKESFPLTVTSAQKNPTAFYLCASSTPWLAGGGANVLTFGAGSRLTVL.

In its sample, this clone is medium-sized. This chain links TRBV19 with TRBJ2-2; D perhaps matches TRBD1 (5 bases). The CDR3 contains 16 residues. Germline loops: CDR1 LNHDA, CDR2 SQIVND (reference sequence). The V gene lost 3 bases and the J gene lost 3 bases, with 14 bases spanning the gap. The CDR3 DNA sequence: TGTGCCAGTAGTATGGAGTTTGACAGTTACACCGGGGAGCTGTTTTTT. It translates to CASSMEFDSYTGELFF.

The chain joins TRBV7-3 to TRBJ2-7; 12 nucleotides align to TRBD2. This CDR3 is built from 18 residues. CDR1 is SGHTA, CDR2 FQGTGA, per germline. After removal of 2 bases from V and 0 bases from J, the junction contained 8 bases not matched to a gene. Here the CDR3 DNA reads TGTGCCAGCAGCTTAGCCACTGGACTAGCGGGGTACTCCTACGAGCAGTACTTC. It specifies CASSLATGLAGYSYEQYF.

V usage is TRBV30 and J usage is TRBJ2-7; 12 bases are shared with TRBD1. Germline assignment: CDR1 GTSNPN and CDR2 SVGIG (reference sequence). With 0 bases clipped from V and 4 bases from J, the junction kept 4 bases outside the gene matches. There are 15 residues in the CDR3. The CDR3 nucleotides are TGTGCCTGGAGTGTAGGGACAGGGGGCAGGTACGAGCAGTACTTC. Its translation is CAWSVGTGGRYEQYF.

The chain joins TRBV9 to TRBJ2-5; TRBD2 aligns across 15 bases. Per germline, CDR1 SGDLS and CDR2 YYNGEE. The V segment lost 3 bases and the J segment 4 bases; nucleotides outside the gene matches: 1. This CDR3 region has 15 residues. The CDR3 region is CASSAGLAGGETQYF. The CDR3 region has the DNA TGTGCCAGCAGCGCGGGACTAGCGGGAGGAGAGACCCAGTACTTC.

The chain is built from TRBV11-2 and TRBJ2-7; D uncertain. From germline, CDR1 is SGHAT and CDR2 FQNNGV. The CDR3 has 14 amino acids. Trimming took off 5 bases at V and 3 bases at J, with 14 bases between the two ends. The CDR3 DNA is TGTGCCAGCAGCATACAGACCCGTGACTACGAGCAGTACTTC. Translation: CASSIQTRDYEQYF.

The chain carries TRBV7-9 and TRBJ2-3, with D unresolved. Germline V gives CDR1 SEHNR, CDR2 FQNEAQ (reference sequence). This CDR3 comprises 14 residues. V shed 3 bases and J shed 1 base, with 8 bases lying between them. The CDR3 DNA is TGTGCCAGCAGCTTTACATGGGGCACAGATACGCAGTATTTT. Amino acids: CASSFTWGTDTQYF.

The rearrangement uses TRBV18 and TRBJ2-1, with TRBD2 identical over 10 bases. Germline V gene data show CDR1 as KGHSH and CDR2 as LQKENI. V gave up 3 bases and J gave up 7 bases; unmatched junction bases: 6. The CDR3 is made up of 15 amino acids. The CDR3 bases are TGTGCCAGCTCACCCACGTCTAGCGGGAGTAATGAGCAGTTCTTC. It specifies CASSPTSSGSNEQFF.

For the CDR3, the DNA is TGTGCCAGCAGCTTAGCGGCGGCTAGCGGATTCAATGAGCAGTTCTTC. This encodes CASSLAAASGFNEQFF. This sequence joins TRBV7-2 and TRBJ2-1; 7 nucleotides match TRBD2. This CDR3 has 16 amino acids. V trimming: 0 bases; J trimming: 6 bases; junction bases outside the gene matches: 8. Germline CDR1 and CDR2: SGHTA and FQGNSA.

This clone was observed a handful of times. The chain links TRBV18 to TRBJ2-7; tentative D call: TRBD1 (5 bases). The germline V gene encodes CDR1 KGHSH and CDR2 LQKENI. The V gene lost 7 bases and the J gene lost 7 bases, with 17 bases spanning the gap. The CDR3 is 13 residues long. CDR3 DNA sequence: TGTGCCAGCTTCAGCAGGCAGGGCGAGGAGCAGTACTTC. It codes for CASFSRQGEEQYF.

V is TRBV6-5 and J is TRBJ1-2; no reliable D call. From germline, CDR1 is MNHEY and CDR2 SVGAGI. The CDR3 spans 14 residues. Trimming removed 6 bases from V and 3 bases from J, with 14 bases in between. The CDR3 DNA reads TGTGCCAGCAGAGAAAGAATCCCCTACTATGGCTACACCTTC. Its translation is CASRERIPYYGYTF.

The genes are TRBV9 and TRBJ2-1; no firm D call. The CDR3 consists of 14 residues. Trimming took 7 bases from V and 4 from J, leaving 15 bases between them. Per the germline V gene, CDR1 is SGDLS and CDR2 is YYNGEE. DNA of the CDR3: TGTGCCAGCTCCCTGCCGGGTGAATACAATGAGCAGTTCTTC. It translates to CASSLPGEYNEQFF.

The CDR3 loop reads CARGSSGRDNTEAFF. In DNA, the CDR3 is TGCGCCAGGGGCTCGTCGGGACGCGACAACACTGAAGCTTTCTTT. The chain combines TRBV10-2 with TRBJ1-1; a weak D match, TRBD1 (5 bases). CDR1 and CDR2 (germline): WSHSY, SAAADI. CDR3 length: 15 amino acids. Trimming took off 9 bases at V and 2 bases at J, with 19 bases between the two ends.

This clone was counted a single time. The rearrangement uses TRBV7-9 and TRBJ2-1; D is unresolved. CDR3 size: 15 residues. Trimming cost V 1 base and J 3 bases, with 10 bases left between them. CDR1 and CDR2 from the germline V gene are SEHNR and FQNEAQ (reference sequence). The DNA of the CDR3 is TGTGCCAGCAGCTTAGAACTCGACTTCTACAATGAGCAGTTCTTC. Its protein product is CASSLELDFYNEQFF.

The V call is TRBV15, the J call TRBJ2-1; 7 bases align to TRBD2. V was pared by 0 bases and J by 8 bases, with 10 bases of the junction left unmatched. CDR1 LNHNV and CDR2 YYDKDF come from the germline V gene (reference sequence). This CDR3 comprises 16 residues. Here the CDR3 reads CATSRDLAGVRYEQFF. DNA of the CDR3: TGTGCCACCAGCAGAGATCTCGCGGGAGTCAGATATGAGCAGTTCTTC. The complete variable domain, with remaining parts taken from reference TRBV15 and TRBJ2-1, reads DAMVIQNPRYQVTQFGKPVTLSCSQTLNHNVMYWYQQKSSQAPKLLFHYYDKDFNNEADTPDNFQSRRPNTSFCFLDIRSPGLGDTAMYLCATSRDLAGVRYEQFFGPGTRLTVL.

V usage is TRBV15 and J usage is TRBJ2-2, with 9 bases identical to TRBD1. V gave up 4 bases and J gave up 5 bases; unmatched junction bases: 5. CDR3 length equals 15 residues. Germline CDR1 is LNHNV and CDR2 is YYDKDF (reference sequence). CDR3: CATSIYGTGTGELFF. For the CDR3, the DNA is TGTGCCACCAGCATCTACGGGACAGGGACCGGGGAGCTGTTTTTT.

The V gene is TRBV30, the J gene TRBJ1-4, with D tentatively TRBD1 (6 bases). V was clipped by 4 bases and J by 4 bases, with 16 bases between them. This CDR3 contains 15 residues. Germline V gene lookup returns CDR1 GTSNPN and CDR2 SVGIG (reference sequence). CDR3 loop: CAWKWGASFNEKLFF. The CDR3 nucleotides are TGTGCCTGGAAGTGGGGGGCCAGTTTTAATGAAAAACTGTTTTTT.

The genes are TRBV7-9 and TRBJ2-7; 12 nucleotides agree with TRBD2. Unmatched junction bases numbered 3, after V lost 6 bases and J lost 3 bases. Germline V CDR1 and CDR2: SEHNR, FQNEAQ (reference sequence). The CDR3 consists of 14 residues. As DNA, the CDR3 is TGTGCCAGCAGACAGACTAGCGGGAGCTACGAGCAGTACTTC. Translated: CASRQTSGSYEQYF.

The V gene is TRBV9, the J gene TRBJ2-7; D ambiguous. The length of the CDR3 is 14 residues. V lost 4 bases, J lost 0 bases, and 11 bases lay in between. CDR1 and CDR2 (germline): SGDLS, YYNGEE. The CDR3 DNA sequence: TGTGCCAGCAGCTTAGACTGGGGCTCCTACGAGCAGTACTTC. Translation gives CASSLDWGSYEQYF. The variable domain in full, completed from reference TRBV9 and TRBJ2-7, reads DSGVTQTPKHLITATGQRVTLRCSPRSGDLSVYWYQQSLDQGLQFLIQYYNGEERAKGNILERFSAQQFPDLHSELNLSSLELGDSALYFCASSLDWGSYEQYFGPGTRLTVT.

The J gene is TRBJ2-5, the V gene TRBV7-2, with D possibly matching TRBD1 (5 bases). V lost 0 bases and J 3 bases, leaving 5 bases between the germline ends. CDR3 size: 13 residues. Germline V gene sequence: CDR1 SGHTA, CDR2 FQGNSA. The CDR3 DNA reads as TGTGCCAGCAGCTTAGCCAGGGAAGAGACCCAGTACTTC. It encodes CASSLAREETQYF.